The 18 T cell receptor beta chains presented below share a single source sample, sequenced in a study of long-term antiretroviral therapy in people with HIV. Samples were assayed with immunoSEQ v3.0 at survey level. Using immunoSEQ multiplex PCR, the repertoire was profiled, and TCRdb retains in-frame clones only, with some absent. The sample yields tens of thousands of clones, approximately 85% seen once. Sequenced here: unsorted PBMCs, sampled around 3.3 years after starting antiretroviral therapy. All receptors derive from a man aged 18 to 35 with HIV.

The rearrangement links TRBV11-3 to TRBJ1-1, with 9 nucleotides matching TRBD1. CDR3 length: 13 amino acids. V was pared by 3 bases and J by 5 bases, with 1 base of the junction left unmatched. Germline V gene lookup returns CDR1 SGHNT and CDR2 YENEEA. The CDR3 DNA follows: TGTGCCAGCAGCTTGGACAGGGGAACTGAAGCTTTCTTT. Its translation is CASSLDRGTEAFF.

The rearrangement links TRBV5-1 to TRBJ1-4, with D unclear. CDR3 length equals 13 residues. Germline-derived CDR1 and CDR2 are SGHRS and YFSETQ. V was pared by 0 bases and J by 4 bases, with 4 bases between. CDR3 DNA sequence: TGCGCCAGCAGCTTGGGCAGTAATGAAAAACTGTTTTTT. Protein sequence: CASSLGSNEKLFF.

The rearrangement joins TRBV7-8 to TRBJ1-1; D call uncertain. The length of the CDR3 is 13 residues. V lost 7 bases and J lost 1, with 10 bases in between. The germline V gene encodes CDR1 SGHVS and CDR2 FQNEAQ. This CDR3 is CASITDGNTEAFF. The DNA for the CDR3 is TGTGCCAGCATCACGGACGGGAACACTGAAGCTTTCTTT.

The chain has TRBV6-4 and TRBJ1-1; unclear D gene. Per the germline V gene, CDR1 is MRHNA and CDR2 is SNTAGT. The CDR3 runs to 15 residues. With 0 bases removed from V and 5 bases from J, the gap between germline ends came to 13 bases. In DNA form, the CDR3 reads TGTGCCAGCAGTGACTCGGCAGGAGCTATGACTGAAGCTTTCTTT. Translating gives CASSDSAGAMTEAFF.

CDR3 region: CASSHQDSNSYEQYF. The DNA of the CDR3 is TGTGCCAGCAGCCATCAGGACAGTAACTCCTACGAGCAGTACTTC. J is TRBJ2-7 and V is TRBV7-9, with a possible D match to TRBD1 (6 bases). The CDR3 length is 15 residues. Germline assignment: CDR1 SEHNR and CDR2 FQNEAQ (reference sequence). The ends were cut back, 5 bases at V and 0 bases at J, with 14 bases in the middle.

This clone was recorded once. V gene TRBV5-6 combines with J gene TRBJ1-5; D remains ambiguous. Trimming removed 0 bases from V and 5 bases from J, with 3 bases in between. CDR3 length equals 12 residues. The germline V gene encodes CDR1 SGHDT and CDR2 YYEEEE. CDR3 sequence reads: CASSLGYQPQHF. The CDR3 bases are TGTGCCAGCAGCTTGGGGTATCAGCCCCAGCATTTT.

CDR3 coding DNA: TGTGCCAGCAGTCCCCCGGGGGCGGTCCAAGAGACCCAGTACTTC. This gives the protein CASSPPGAVQETQYF. The rearrangement links TRBV28 to TRBJ2-5; D is possibly TRBD1 or TRBD2 (6 bases each). The CDR3 runs 15 residues. V was pared by 5 bases and J by 1 base, with 14 bases between. Germline CDR1 and CDR2: MDHEN and SYDVKM.

The chain joins TRBV7-2 to TRBJ2-5; the match to TRBD2 covers 11 bases. The CDR3 length is 15 residues. V dropped 5 bases and J dropped 5; count of bases not matched to a gene: 7. Germline V gene sequence: CDR1 SGHTA, CDR2 FQGNSA. The CDR3 sequence is CASSTSGGGGETQYF. In DNA, the CDR3 is TGTGCCAGCAGCACTAGCGGGGGTGGCGGGGAGACCCAGTACTTC.

This clone appeared a few times. The V and J genes are TRBV6-6 and TRBJ1-1; D ambiguous. Trimming pared 4 bases from V and 5 bases from J, leaving 14 bases between. Germline values: CDR1 MNHNY, CDR2 SVGAGI (reference sequence). The CDR3 is made up of 14 amino acids. Written as DNA, the CDR3 is TGTGCCAGCAGTTCGTCACGTGAGATGACTGAAGCTTTCTTT. Translated, it gives CASSSSREMTEAFF.

The chain employs TRBV5-1 and TRBJ1-1; unclear D gene. Germline V gene data show CDR1 as SGHRS and CDR2 as YFSETQ. With 0 bases removed from V and 4 bases from J, the gap between germline ends came to 19 bases. The CDR3 spans 17 residues. CDR3 residues: CASSLGVGFTWATEAFF. DNA for the CDR3: TGCGCCAGCAGCTTGGGGGTCGGTTTTACGTGGGCCACTGAAGCTTTCTTT.

The V gene is TRBV2, the J gene TRBJ2-1, with a possible D match to TRBD2 (6 bases). CDR1 is SNHLY and CDR2 is FYNNEI in the germline V gene. The V end was cut by 3 bases, the J end by 10 bases, with 13 bases between. This CDR3 region has 13 residues. Written as DNA, the CDR3 is TGTGCCAGCAGTGAGAATCGGGGAGGCGAGCAGTTCTTC. Amino acids: CASSENRGGEQFF.

The CDR3 DNA sequence: TGTGCCAGCAGCTTGCAGGGGTGGCGAGAGACCCAGTACTTC. Translation: CASSLQGWRETQYF. The chain has TRBV7-6 and TRBJ2-5, with D possibly TRBD1 on 6 matching bases. The CDR3 is 14 amino acids. V shed 3 bases and J shed 4 bases, with 12 bases lying between them. Germline V gene sequence: CDR1 SGHVS, CDR2 FNYEAQ.

Only one count was recorded for this clone. The genes are TRBV4-3 and TRBJ1-2; 7 positions agree with TRBD1. Trimming cost V 1 base and J 4 bases; bases outside gene matches: 3. The CDR3 loop spans 14 amino acids. The germline V gene has CDR1 LGHNA and CDR2 YSLEER. DNA of the CDR3: TGCGCCAGCAGCCAAGGGACAGGTAGCTATGGCTACACCTTC. It is translated as CASSQGTGSYGYTF.

This sequence joins TRBV5-6 and TRBJ1-1; no reliable D call. Germline V gene sequence: CDR1 SGHDT, CDR2 YYEEEE. This CDR3 has 14 amino acids. Trimming took 2 bases from V and 2 from J, leaving 10 bases between them. In DNA form, the CDR3 reads TGTGCCAGCAGCTTCCTCCGCGATAACACTGAAGCTTTCTTT. Its protein is CASSFLRDNTEAFF.

The rearrangement links TRBV6-5 to TRBJ1-1, with D possibly matching TRBD1 (5 bases). Between the trimmed V and J ends, which lost 2 bases and 6 bases, there was a span of 10 bases. The CDR3 is 13 residues long. Germline CDR1 MNHEY, CDR2 SVGAGI. CDR3 loop: CASSYGKQAEAFF. The CDR3 DNA reads as TGTGCCAGCAGTTACGGAAAACAGGCTGAAGCTTTCTTT.

Remarks on this clone: This may arise from a read error, as a much more abundant clone is one base away. The chain carries TRBV27 and TRBJ1-1; no firm D call. CDR3 length equals 13 residues. The germline V gene has CDR1 MNHEY and CDR2 SMNVEV (reference sequence). V lost 6 bases and J 1 base, leaving 9 bases between the germline ends. The CDR3: CASSLGGNTEAFF. The CDR3 DNA is TGTGCCAGCAGCTTAGGAGGGAACACTGAAGCTTTCTTT.

The gene calls are TRBV4-3 and TRBJ2-1; 11 bases line up with TRBD2. With V trimmed by 4 bases and J by 5 bases, 7 bases remained unmatched. The CDR3 has 16 amino acids. Germline V gene data show CDR1 as LGHNA and CDR2 as YSLEER. The CDR3 coding sequence is TGCGCCAGCAGCCTCGAGGCGACTAGCGGGAACAATGAGCAGTTCTTC. Its translation is CASSLEATSGNNEQFF.

This clone appeared once. The chain combines TRBV27 with TRBJ2-7; tentative D call: TRBD1 (6 bases). The CDR3 consists of 15 residues. CDR1 is MNHEY, CDR2 SMNVEV, per germline (reference sequence). The V end lost 8 bases, the J end lost 6 bases, and 23 bases lay between the germline ends. In nucleotides, the CDR3 is TGTGCCAGCGCGTCAAGCACAGGGAGATGGAGCGAGCAGTACTTC. Translating it yields CASASSTGRWSEQYF.